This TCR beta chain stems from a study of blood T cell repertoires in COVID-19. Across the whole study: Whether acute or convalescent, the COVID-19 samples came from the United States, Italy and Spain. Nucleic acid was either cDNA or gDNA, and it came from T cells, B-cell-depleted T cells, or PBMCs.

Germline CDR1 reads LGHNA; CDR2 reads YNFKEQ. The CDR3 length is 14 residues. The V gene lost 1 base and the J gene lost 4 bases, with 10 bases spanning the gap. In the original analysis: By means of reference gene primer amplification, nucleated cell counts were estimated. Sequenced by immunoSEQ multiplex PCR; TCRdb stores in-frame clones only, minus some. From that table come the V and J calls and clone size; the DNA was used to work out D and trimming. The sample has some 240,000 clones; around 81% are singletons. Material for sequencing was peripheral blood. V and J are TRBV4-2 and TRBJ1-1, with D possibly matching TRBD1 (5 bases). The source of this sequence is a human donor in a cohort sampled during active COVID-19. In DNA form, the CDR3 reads TGTGCCAGCAGCCAAGTAGGGGAAGGCACTGAAGCTTTCTTT. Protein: CASSQVGEGTEAFF.